These 27 T cell receptor beta chains share one sample of origin, sequenced in a study of cytomegalovirus exposure and HLA in healthy donors. PCR primers comprised 60 Vbeta and 13 Jbeta primers. The table came from immunoSEQ multiplex PCR; TCRdb's copy has only in-frame clones and leaves some out. The sample yields fewer than 200,000 clones, 65% to 90% seen once. Sequencing used PBMCs. These receptors were collected from a man aged 45-65 years in good health and CMV-seropositive.

This chain links TRBV6-5 with TRBJ2-7, with D unclear. Trimming left V 2 bases short and J 6 bases short, with 8 bases between. CDR1 and CDR2 from the germline V gene are MNHEY and SVGAGI. The CDR3 has 12 residues. CDR3 residues: CASSYARGEQYF. The CDR3 DNA is TGTGCCAGCAGTTACGCCCGCGGCGAGCAGTACTTC.

The chain joins TRBV19 to TRBJ2-5, with TRBD1 matching 10 bases. CDR1 LNHDA and CDR2 SQIVND come from the germline V gene (reference sequence). This CDR3 is 16 amino acids long. J was trimmed by 1 base and V by 5 bases; bases with no gene match: 7. Here the CDR3 reads CASSGDRGFAQETQYF. DNA for the CDR3: TGTGCCAGTAGTGGGGACAGGGGATTCGCCCAAGAGACCCAGTACTTC.

The chain is built from TRBV5-1 and TRBJ2-3; 9 bases are a match to TRBD1. The CDR3 sequence is 14 residues long. Looked up from germline, CDR1 is SGHRS and CDR2 is YFSETQ. Trimming cost V 4 bases and J 4 bases; bases outside gene matches: 4. The CDR3 DNA reads TGCGCCAGCAGCCTGGGGACAGGGTCAGATACGCAGTATTTT. Its protein product is CASSLGTGSDTQYF.

This rearrangement joins TRBV7-9 to TRBJ2-5, with 10 bases lining up with TRBD2. The CDR3 is 14 residues long. V was clipped by 5 bases and J by 5 bases; unmatched bases: 5. Germline CDR1 and CDR2: SEHNR and FQNEAQ (reference sequence). CDR3 DNA: TGTGCCAGCAGCCCTAGCGGGGGAGGGGAGACCCAGTACTTC. It codes for CASSPSGGGETQYF.

The chain is built from TRBV18 and TRBJ1-2; 7 positions agree with TRBD1. V lost 3 bases, J lost 3 bases, and 10 bases stayed unmatched. CDR3 length: 16 residues. The V gene's germline CDR1 is KGHSH and CDR2 LQKENI. CDR3 region: CASSPETGTGYYGYTF. CDR3 DNA sequence: TGTGCCAGCTCACCGGAGACAGGGACCGGCTACTATGGCTACACCTTC. Based on the CDR3 plus reference TRBV18 and TRBJ1-2, the full variable domain is NAGVMQNPRHLVRRRGQEARLRCSPMKGHSHVYWYRQLPEEGLKFMVYLQKENIIDESGMPKERFSAEFPKEGPSILRIQQVVRGDSAAYFCASSPETGTGYYGYTFGSGTRLTVV.

The J gene is TRBJ2-1, the V gene TRBV11-2; 11 nucleotides match TRBD2. This CDR3 is 19 amino acids long. V dropped 5 bases and J dropped 3; count of bases not matched to a gene: 15. Germline CDR1 and CDR2: SGHAT and FQNNGV. The CDR3 DNA reads TGTGCCAGCAGCCAATTCTACGAGACTAGCGGGACCCTCTACAATGAGCAGTTCTTC. Translating it yields CASSQFYETSGTLYNEQFF.

The chain combines TRBV19 with TRBJ2-7; the match to TRBD2 covers 11 bases. V trimming: 5 bases; J trimming: 0 bases; junction bases outside the gene matches: 9. The CDR3 consists of 17 residues. The germline V gene has CDR1 LNHDA and CDR2 SQIVND (reference sequence). CDR3 bases: TGTGCCAGTAGTGCGCCTGGGACTAGCGGCATCTCCTACGAGCAGTACTTC. Amino acids: CASSAPGTSGISYEQYF.

This clone was detected a few times. The rearrangement uses TRBV7-2 and TRBJ1-2, with D perhaps TRBD1 (5 bases). V lost 1 base to trimming and J lost 5 bases, with 8 bases between them. The germline V gene encodes CDR1 SGHTA and CDR2 FQGNSA. This CDR3 is built from 13 residues. CDR3 in DNA: TGTGCCAGCAGCTTAGACAGGTCTTATGGCTACACCTTC. Residues: CASSLDRSYGYTF.

J is TRBJ2-5 and V is TRBV10-2; D is perhaps TRBD2 (5 bases). The DNA end is more similar to TRBJ2-7, so the J call may be wrong. This CDR3 has 14 amino acids. Looked up from germline, CDR1 is WSHSY and CDR2 is SAAADI. The CDR3: CASSVEVRTYEQYF. CDR3 nucleotides: TGCGCCAGCAGTGTGGAGGTTCGAACCTACGAGCAGTACTTC.

This chain links TRBV7-9 with TRBJ2-1, with D unclear. V shed 2 bases and J shed 9 bases, with 11 bases lying between them. The CDR3 contains 13 residues. Germline V gene sequence: CDR1 SEHNR, CDR2 FQNEAQ (reference sequence). This CDR3 is CASSLQTSGEQFF. The CDR3, as DNA: TGTGCCAGCAGCTTACAAACCTCCGGTGAGCAGTTCTTC.

The chain links TRBV13 to TRBJ2-7; 7 nucleotides align to TRBD1. Per germline, CDR1 PRHDT and CDR2 FYEKMQ (reference sequence). V was pared by 3 bases and J by 2 bases, with 4 bases of the junction left unmatched. The CDR3 runs 14 residues. The CDR3 loop is CASSFTGDAYEQYF. In DNA, the CDR3 is TGTGCCAGCAGCTTTACAGGGGATGCCTACGAGCAGTACTTC.

The chain recombines TRBV30 with TRBJ2-5; weak D call: TRBD2 (6 bases). The DNA end is a closer match to TRBJ2-7, so the J assignment may be wrong. The CDR3 runs to 14 residues. Germline CDR1 is GTSNPN and CDR2 is SVGIG (reference sequence). For the CDR3, the DNA is TGTGCCTGGAGTAGCGGGCCCAACTCCTACGAGCAGTACTTC. Translating gives CAWSSGPNSYEQYF.

This chain uses TRBV28 with TRBJ1-1, with TRBD1 matching over 9 bases. The CDR3 extends over 16 amino acids. Germline V gives CDR1 MDHEN, CDR2 SYDVKM. V lost 5 bases and J lost 3; bases outside the gene matches: 10. CDR3 sequence (DNA): TGTGCCAGCAGTACCACAGGGGGCGCCCGGTACACTGAAGCTTTCTTT. This gives the protein CASSTTGGARYTEAFF.

V usage is TRBV11-2 and J usage is TRBJ2-2, with 8 nucleotides matching TRBD1. The trim removed 1 base at V and 1 base at J, leaving 5 bases unmatched. Germline lookup yields CDR1 SGHAT and CDR2 FQNNGV. This CDR3 is 17 amino acids long. The DNA for the CDR3 is TGTGCCAGCAGCTTAGGGGGACAGGTCTTGAACACCGGGGAGCTGTTTTTT. Its protein product is CASSLGGQVLNTGELFF.

The chain carries TRBV4-3 and TRBJ2-3; TRBD2 matches at 11 bases. CDR1 LGHNA and CDR2 YSLEER come from the germline V gene. The CDR3 has 16 amino acids. V dropped 1 base and J dropped 6; count of bases not matched to a gene: 6. CDR3 protein: CASSQGIAGGPDTQYF. CDR3 nucleotide sequence: TGCGCCAGCAGCCAAGGGATAGCGGGGGGGCCCGATACGCAGTATTTT.

The CDR3 reads CASSLARTSGPVGNEQFF. The CDR3 bases are TGTGCCAGCAGCTTAGCGAGGACTAGCGGACCGGTGGGCAATGAGCAGTTCTTC. The rearrangement uses TRBV7-6 and TRBJ2-1; TRBD2 aligns across 10 bases. After removal of 0 bases from V and 6 bases from J, the junction contained 11 bases not matched to a gene. The germline V gene has CDR1 SGHVS and CDR2 FNYEAQ. This CDR3 is 18 amino acids long.

The genes are TRBV7-3 and TRBJ1-1; D is unclear. Trimming stripped 5 bases from V and 0 bases from J, with 7 bases between. Germline assignment: CDR1 SGHTA and CDR2 FQGTGA. The CDR3 spans 13 residues. The CDR3 loop reads CASSPTLNTEAFF. The CDR3 DNA sequence: TGTGCCAGCAGCCCAACACTGAACACTGAAGCTTTCTTT.

This chain links TRBV6-5 with TRBJ1-2; D might be TRBD1 (6 bases). The CDR3 length is 14 residues. Germline-derived CDR1 and CDR2 are MNHEY and SVGAGI. V shed 6 bases and J shed 4 bases, with 15 bases lying between them. Here the CDR3 reads CASREDYRAYGYTF. CDR3 in DNA: TGTGCCAGCAGGGAGGATTACAGGGCCTATGGCTACACCTTC.

This clone has just one count. V usage is TRBV11-2 and J usage is TRBJ2-5; D is uncertain. The CDR3 runs to 12 residues. Trimming pared 5 bases from V and 4 bases from J, leaving 8 bases between. The V gene's germline CDR1 is SGHAT and CDR2 FQNNGV. The CDR3 is CASSHSGETQYF. CDR3 nucleotide sequence: TGTGCCAGCAGCCACTCTGGAGAGACCCAGTACTTC.

V gene TRBV19 combines with J gene TRBJ2-2, with TRBD1 matching over 8 bases. V shed 3 bases, J shed 0 bases, and the junction held 9 bases outside the gene matches. In germline, CDR1 is LNHDA, CDR2 SQIVND (reference sequence). This CDR3 region has 18 residues. The CDR3 DNA follows: TGTGCCAGTAGTATGCAGGGGGCCGTCGTCGCGAACACCGGGGAGCTGTTTTTT. Translation: CASSMQGAVVANTGELFF.

The chain is built from TRBV4-3 and TRBJ1-1, with D unclear. Trimming stripped 2 bases from V and 7 bases from J, with 11 bases between. This CDR3 spans 13 amino acids. Germline V gene sequence: CDR1 LGHNA, CDR2 YSLEER. CDR3 DNA: TGCGCCAGCAGCCAATCGCGCCAGGATGAAGCTTTCTTT. Translation: CASSQSRQDEAFF.

There are a few counts of this clone. The chain joins TRBV5-6 to TRBJ2-7; D is perhaps TRBD1 (5 bases). This CDR3 is 13 amino acids long. V lost 0 bases, J lost 7 bases, and 11 bases lay in between. From germline, CDR1 is SGHDT and CDR2 YYEEEE. The CDR3 DNA reads as TGTGCCAGCAGCTTGGTTGACAGTTGGGAGCAGTACTTC. Translating it yields CASSLVDSWEQYF.

The chain uses TRBV6-5 and TRBJ1-5; D may be TRBD1 (5 bases). Deletions cut 6 bases from V and 5 bases from J, with 17 bases between. The CDR3 consists of 15 residues. Per germline, CDR1 MNHEY and CDR2 SVGAGI. This CDR3 is CASSRGHGLDQPQHF. The CDR3, as DNA: TGTGCCAGCAGCCGCGGACACGGGTTGGATCAGCCCCAGCATTTT.

This sequence joins TRBV6-1 and TRBJ1-1, with D perhaps TRBD1 (5 bases). The V gene's germline CDR1 is MNHNS and CDR2 SASEGT. The CDR3 extends over 13 amino acids. V lost 6 bases and J 1 base, leaving 9 bases between the germline ends. Here the CDR3 reads CASRLTENTEAFF. For the CDR3, the DNA is TGTGCCAGCAGGTTGACAGAGAACACTGAAGCTTTCTTT.

The genes are TRBV29-1 and TRBJ2-7, with unresolved D. CDR3 length equals 15 residues. The germline V and J ends were trimmed by 5 bases and 3 bases, with 20 bases remaining between them. Per germline, CDR1 SQVTM and CDR2 ANQGSEA. CDR3 DNA: TGCAGCGTTCAACGCAGACTTGGAATAGGCTACGAGCAGTACTTC. This codes for CSVQRRLGIGYEQYF.

The CDR3, as DNA: TGTGCCAGCAGTAGCCGGGACAGGGTAGTCGCTAGCACAGATACGCAGTATTTT. Encoded protein: CASSSRDRVVASTDTQYF. The chain is built from TRBV28 and TRBJ2-3, with 9 bases identical to TRBD1. The CDR3 sequence is 18 residues long. J was trimmed by 0 bases and V by 5 bases; bases with no gene match: 12. Germline CDR1 reads MDHEN; CDR2 reads SYDVKM.

This clone is a singleton in its sample. The chain has TRBV10-3 and TRBJ1-2, with 8 nucleotides matching TRBD1. CDR3 length: 14 residues. CDR1 and CDR2 from the germline V gene are ENHRY and SYGVKD. Trimming at V came to 3 bases and at J to 7 bases, leaving 7 bases not matched to a gene. CDR3 amino acids: CAISEAGQVGGYTF. DNA of the CDR3: TGTGCCATCAGTGAAGCGGGACAGGTGGGTGGCTACACCTTC.